These T cell receptor beta chains were read from a single sample in a study of blood T cell repertoires in COVID-19. Some clones are missing from TCRdb's copy, which holds only in-frame ones; the method was immunoSEQ multiplex PCR. The repertoire holds about 83,000 clones, with around 90% as singletons. Input material: peripheral blood. The receptors here all came from an elderly man with active or convalescent COVID-19. Each CDR3 is given with its conserved first and last residue. The D gene is left open where the match is weak. Only part of the rows carry a size: once, few, many, or a class if the clone is expanded.

D	size	V	J	DNA	CDR3
-	-	TRBV13	TRBJ2-2	TGTGCCAGCAGCCAACGTGGGACAGCCCGGGGGACCGGGGAGCTGTTTTTT	CASSQRGTARGTGELFF
-	-	TRBV6-4	TRBJ2-2	TGTGCCAGAAAGCACGGGGAGCTGTTTTTT	CARKHGELFF
-	-	TRBV19	TRBJ2-2	TGTGCCAGTAGTATAAGCGGCGCCAACACCGGGGAGCTGTTTTTT	CASSISGANTGELFF
-	-	TRBV4-1	TRBJ2-5	TGCGCCAGCAGCCTCCTAATGCGTTCGGGTCAAGAGACCCAGTACTTC	CASSLLMRSGQETQYF
TRBD2	-	TRBV14	TRBJ2-1	TGTGCCAGCAGCCAAGGTTTACTAGCGGGAGGAGGGTACAATGAGCAGTTCTTC	CASSQGLLAGGGYNEQFF
TRBD1	-	TRBV5-1	TRBJ1-4	TGCGCCAGCAGCTTGGACGTGACAGGGGGCGGGGGTGAAAAACTGTTTTTT	CASSLDVTGGGGEKLFF
TRBD1	-	TRBV11-2	TRBJ1-1	TGTGCCAGCAGCCCGAGGACAGGCTTGAACACTGAAGCTTTCTTT	CASSPRTGLNTEAFF
-	-	TRBV19	TRBJ2-3	TGTGCCAGTAGTATCCCTCCTAATACGCAGTATTTT	CASSIPPNTQYF
-	-	TRBV28	TRBJ1-5	TGTGGTACGGGGGAGGGCAATCAGCCCCAGCATTTT	CGTGEGNQPQHF
-	-	TRBV6-6	TRBJ2-3	TGTGCCAGCAGCCCAGGACATGGCACAGATACGCAGTATTTT	CASSPGHGTDTQYF
-	-	TRBV11-3	TRBJ1-1	TGTGCCAGCAGCCCAGGGGCGAGGAACACTGAAGCTTTCTTT	CASSPGARNTEAFF
TRBD2	-	TRBV7-3	TRBJ2-1	TGTGCCAGCTCACCTCGCGGGAGGACGTACAATGAGCAGTTCTTC	CASSPRGRTYNEQFF
-	few	TRBV28	TRBJ1-6	TGTGCCAGCAGTTCCAGGGCTACTAATTCACCCCTCCACTTT	CASSSRATNSPLHF
TRBD2	-	TRBV19	TRBJ2-1	TGTGCCAGTAGTATGGTGGGCGGGGGAAAGTACAATGAGCAGTTCTTC	CASSMVGGGKYNEQFF
-	-	TRBV4-1	TRBJ1-1	TGCGCCAGCAGCCAAGAACTCGAGAACACTGAAGCTTTCTTT	CASSQELENTEAFF
-	-	TRBV19	TRBJ2-3	TGTGCCAGTAGTGAATCTAGGTTACCCGAATTTCCGCAGTATTTT	CASSESRLPEFPQYF
-	-	TRBV28	TRBJ1-2	TGTGCCAGCAGTTTACCTATTGGGAGGGGCGTATATGGCTACACCTTC	CASSLPIGRGVYGYTF
TRBD1	-	TRBV5-1	TRBJ2-2	TGCGCCAGCAGAGAAACAGGGGAGACCGGGGAGCTGTTTTTT	CASRETGETGELFF
TRBD1	-	TRBV11-2	TRBJ2-3	TGTGCCAGCAGCTTAGAACGACAGGGGACAGATACGCAGTATTTT	CASSLERQGTDTQYF
-	-	TRBV30	TRBJ2-2	TGTGCCTGGAGCAGGGGACCTAACACCGGGGAGCTGTTTTTT	CAWSRGPNTGELFF
TRBD2	-	TRBV3-1/TRBV3-2	TRBJ2-2	TGTGCCAGCAGCCATCGAAAAGCGGGAGGGTCGAACACCGGGGAGCTGTTTTTT	CASSHRKAGGSNTGELFF
-	-	TRBV29-1	TRBJ2-5	TGCAGTAACAGGGATGGACAAGAGACCCAGTACTTC	CSNRDGQETQYF
-	once	TRBV11-3	TRBJ2-2	TGTGCCAGCAGCGCGAGCGGAGCGAACACCGGGGAGCTGTTTTTT	CASSASGANTGELFF
-	-	TRBV27	TRBJ1-6	TGTGCCAGCAGTCTCCACGAAGCGGGTAATTCACCCCTCCACTTT	CASSLHEAGNSPLHF
TRBD2	-	TRBV5-1	TRBJ2-3	TGCGCCAGCAGCTTGGACATAGCGGGGGGCACAGATACGCAGTATTTT	CASSLDIAGGTDTQYF
TRBD1	-	TRBV10-2	TRBJ1-5	TGCGCCAGCAGTTCCGGGACAGTTAATCAGCCCCAGCATTTT	CASSSGTVNQPQHF
-	-	TRBV28	TRBJ1-2	TGTGCCAGCAGTTCCGAAGAGGCGTCTTCCTATGGCTACACCTTC	CASSSEEASSYGYTF
-	-	TRBV19	TRBJ1-5	TGTGCCAGTAGTATGGGGAGCCCCAGCAATCAGCCCCAGCATTTT	CASSMGSPSNQPQHF
TRBD1	-	TRBV5-5	TRBJ2-1	TGTGCCAGCAGCAAGACAGGGAATGAGCAGTTCTTC	CASSKTGNEQFF
TRBD2	-	TRBV11-1	TRBJ2-3	TGTGCCAGCAGCTTGCTCAGGGCGGGAGGGTCGGATACGCAGTATTTT	CASSLLRAGGSDTQYF
-	-	TRBV7-2	TRBJ1-5	TGTGCCAGCAGCTTATGGCAGGGAGGAAGCAATCAGCCCCAGCATTTT	CASSLWQGGSNQPQHF
TRBD1	-	TRBV19	TRBJ1-2	TGTGCCAGTAGTATGGACAGGGATAACTATGGCTACACCTTC	CASSMDRDNYGYTF
-	-	TRBV18	TRBJ2-2	TGTGCCAGCTCACCACCGTCGGAACAGGAACTCACCGGGGAGCTGTTTTTT	CASSPPSEQELTGELFF
-	-	TRBV6-5	TRBJ2-5	TGTGCCACATCCAAAGCCAGGCAACAAGAGACCCAGTACTTC	CATSKARQQETQYF
-	once	TRBV19	TRBJ1-5	TGTGCCAGTAGTATAGATAGCGGGGCTGGTCAGCCCCAGCATTTT	CASSIDSGAGQPQHF
TRBD1	-	TRBV9	TRBJ2-1	TGTGCCAGCAGCCCGGGACAGGGTGGACACAATGAGCAGTTCTTC	CASSPGQGGHNEQFF
-	-	TRBV6-6	TRBJ1-2	TGTGCCAGCATTCCCGGAGGGGCTGACGGAAATGGCTACACCTTC	CASIPGGADGNGYTF
TRBD1	-	TRBV6-1	TRBJ1-5	TGTGCCAGCAGTGAAGATAGGCGGGACAGTCTGAACAATCAGCCCCAGCATTTT	CASSEDRRDSLNNQPQHF
-	-	TRBV7-8	TRBJ1-1	TGTGCCAGCAGCCCGACTTCTTTCGGGGACACTGAAGCTTTCTTT	CASSPTSFGDTEAFF
-	once	TRBV5-4	TRBJ1-2	TGTGCCAGCAGCCTAGGACAGCCTAGTACCTATGGCTACACCTTC	CASSLGQPSTYGYTF
-	few	TRBV5-1	TRBJ1-6	TGCGCCAGCAGCCCGGGCAGGGTCAGAGGTAATTCACCCCTCCACTTT	CASSPGRVRGNSPLHF
-	-	TRBV3-1/TRBV3-2	TRBJ2-1	TGTGCCAGCAGCCAGGGGGACTGGCTCAATGAGCAGTTCTTC	CASSQGDWLNEQFF
TRBD2	few	TRBV19	TRBJ2-1	TGTGCCAGTAGTAAATGGGGGACTAGCGGGACCTACAATGAGCAGTTCTTC	CASSKWGTSGTYNEQFF
TRBD2	once	TRBV4-2	TRBJ2-3	TGTGCCAGCCGCGGAGGGAGCGGGGCCGGAGATACGCAGTATTTT	CASRGGSGAGDTQYF
-	-	TRBV9	TRBJ1-1	TGTGCCAGCAGCGTCACGCCTTACAGGGACGGCACTGAAGCTTTCTTT	CASSVTPYRDGTEAFF
-	-	TRBV7-3	TRBJ2-3	TGTGCCAGCAGCTTAATTGCGGGAATGAATACGCAGTATTTT	CASSLIAGMNTQYF
-	-	TRBV10-1	TRBJ1-1	TGCGCCAGCAGTGAGTCGAGGGGGACTGAAGCTTTCTTT	CASSESRGTEAFF
-	-	TRBV11-3	TRBJ1-3	TGTGCCAGCAGCTTACTACCGGACACCATATATTTT	CASSLLPDTIYF
TRBD2	-	TRBV24-1	TRBJ2-3	TGTGCCACCAGTGATTCTAAGCGGGAAATCACAGATACGCAGTATTTT	CATSDSKREITDTQYF
TRBD1	once	TRBV7-3	TRBJ2-2	TGTGCCAGCAGCTCCCCGGGACAGGGCAACACCGGGGAGCTGTTTTTT	CASSSPGQGNTGELFF
-	-	TRBV2	TRBJ1-3	TGTGCCAGCAGTCCAGAAACAGGGAGAAGTGGAAACACCATATATTTT	CASSPETGRSGNTIYF